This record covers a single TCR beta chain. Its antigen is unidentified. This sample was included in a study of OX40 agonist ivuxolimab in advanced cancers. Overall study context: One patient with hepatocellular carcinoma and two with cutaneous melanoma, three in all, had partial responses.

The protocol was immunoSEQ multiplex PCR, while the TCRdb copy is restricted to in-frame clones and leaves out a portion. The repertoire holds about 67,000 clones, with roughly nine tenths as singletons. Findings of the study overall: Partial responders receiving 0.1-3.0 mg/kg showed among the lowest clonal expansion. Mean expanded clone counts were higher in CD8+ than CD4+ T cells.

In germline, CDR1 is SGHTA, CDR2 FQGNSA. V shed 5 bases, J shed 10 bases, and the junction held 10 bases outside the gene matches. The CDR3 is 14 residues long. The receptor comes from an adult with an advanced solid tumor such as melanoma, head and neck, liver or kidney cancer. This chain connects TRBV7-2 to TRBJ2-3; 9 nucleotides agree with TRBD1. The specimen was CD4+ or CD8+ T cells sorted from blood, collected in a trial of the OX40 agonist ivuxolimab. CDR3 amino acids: CASSLTQGAWAQYF. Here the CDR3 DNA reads TGTGCCAGCAGCCTAACACAGGGGGCTTGGGCGCAGTATTTT.